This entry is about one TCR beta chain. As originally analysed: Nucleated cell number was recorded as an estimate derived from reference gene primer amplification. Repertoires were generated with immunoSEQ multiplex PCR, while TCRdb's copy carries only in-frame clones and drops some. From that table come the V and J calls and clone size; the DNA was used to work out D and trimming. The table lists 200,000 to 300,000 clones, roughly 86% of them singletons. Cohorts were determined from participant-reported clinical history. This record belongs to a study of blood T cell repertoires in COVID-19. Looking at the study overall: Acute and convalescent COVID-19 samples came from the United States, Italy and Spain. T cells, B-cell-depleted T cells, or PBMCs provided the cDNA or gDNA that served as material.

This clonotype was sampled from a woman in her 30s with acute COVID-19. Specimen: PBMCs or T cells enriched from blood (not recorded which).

CDR3 residues: CASSRDRIYEQYF. The CDR3 region has the DNA TGTGCCAGCAGCCGGGACAGGATCTACGAGCAGTACTTC. This chain uses TRBV6-5 with TRBJ2-7; 8 bases map to TRBD1. V lost 6 bases, J lost 3 bases, and 4 bases stayed unmatched. From germline, CDR1 is MNHEY and CDR2 SVGAGI. This CDR3 comprises 13 residues.